This TCR beta chain was sequenced in a study of human T cells and chemical hapten exposure. For the study at large: Patients got weekly scalp diphenylcyclopropenone doses over the approximately 25-week study. Study observations and caveats: No shift was seen in TCRs above 1 in 1000 frequency with DPC sensitization.

A note on this clonotype: Its antigen is as yet unknown.

Library construction involved attaching unique molecular identifiers to individual cDNA molecules, which allowed quantitative, reproducible TCR counting. TCRdb independently ran MiXCR on the RACE reads; one entry per CDR3 protein. The table includes fewer than 100,000 distinct CDR3 sequences, 9.5% to 13% detected once. As to time point: patch test 3, about 24 weeks after DPC sensitization. As for treatment: therapeutic diphenylcyclopropenone sensitization with weekly scalp DPC. This clonotype was obtained from a woman aged 30 to 39 with alopecia areata. Some clones in this sample may be carry-over from other donors' samples. The sample was whole blood, taken in connection with sensitization to the hapten diphenylcyclopropenone (DPC).

The DNA of the CDR3 is TGTGCCTGGAGTTTCACCATCAATCAGCCCCAGCATTTT. It translates to CAWSFTINQPQHF. The chain carries TRBV30 and TRBJ1-5; D unresolved. Germline CDR1 reads GTSNPN; CDR2 reads SVGIG (reference sequence). The CDR3 sequence is 13 residues long. Trimming took 2 bases from V and 3 from J, leaving 8 bases between them.